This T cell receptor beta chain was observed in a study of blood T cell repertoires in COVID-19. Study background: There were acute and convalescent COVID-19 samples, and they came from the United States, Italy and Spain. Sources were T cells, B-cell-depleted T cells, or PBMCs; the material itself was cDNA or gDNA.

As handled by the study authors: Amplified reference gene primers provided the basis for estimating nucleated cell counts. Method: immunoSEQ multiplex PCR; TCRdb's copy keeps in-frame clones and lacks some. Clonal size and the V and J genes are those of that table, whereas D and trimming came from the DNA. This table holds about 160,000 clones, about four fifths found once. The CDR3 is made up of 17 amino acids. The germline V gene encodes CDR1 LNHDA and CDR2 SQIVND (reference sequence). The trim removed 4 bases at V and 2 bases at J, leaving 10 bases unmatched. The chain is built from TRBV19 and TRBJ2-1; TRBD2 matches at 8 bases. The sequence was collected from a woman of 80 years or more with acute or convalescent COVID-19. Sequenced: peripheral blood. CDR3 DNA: TGTGCCAGTAGTACTATACAACTAGCGGTCACCTACAATGAGCAGTTCTTC. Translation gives CASSTIQLAVTYNEQFF.